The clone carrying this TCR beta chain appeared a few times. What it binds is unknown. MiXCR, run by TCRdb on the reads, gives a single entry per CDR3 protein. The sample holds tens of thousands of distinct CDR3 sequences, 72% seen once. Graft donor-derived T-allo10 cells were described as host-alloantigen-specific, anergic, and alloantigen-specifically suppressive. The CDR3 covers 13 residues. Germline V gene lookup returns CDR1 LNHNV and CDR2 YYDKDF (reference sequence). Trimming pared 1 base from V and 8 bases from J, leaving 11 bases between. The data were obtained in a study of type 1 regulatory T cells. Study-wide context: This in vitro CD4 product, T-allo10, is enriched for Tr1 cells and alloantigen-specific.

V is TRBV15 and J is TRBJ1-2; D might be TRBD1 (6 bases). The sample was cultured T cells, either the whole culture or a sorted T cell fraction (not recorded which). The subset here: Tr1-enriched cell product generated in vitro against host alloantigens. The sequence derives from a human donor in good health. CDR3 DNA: TGTGCCACCAGCAGAGGGGGGGGCGTCGGCTACACCTTC. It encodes CATSRGGGVGYTF.